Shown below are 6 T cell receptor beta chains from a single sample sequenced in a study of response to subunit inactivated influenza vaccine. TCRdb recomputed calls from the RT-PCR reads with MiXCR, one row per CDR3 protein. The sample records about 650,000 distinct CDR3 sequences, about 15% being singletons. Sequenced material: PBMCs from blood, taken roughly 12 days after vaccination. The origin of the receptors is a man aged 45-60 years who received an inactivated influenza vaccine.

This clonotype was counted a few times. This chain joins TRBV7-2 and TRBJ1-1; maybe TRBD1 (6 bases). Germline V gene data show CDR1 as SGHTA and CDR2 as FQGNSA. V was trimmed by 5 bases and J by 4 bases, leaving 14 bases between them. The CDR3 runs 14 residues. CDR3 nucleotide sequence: TGTGCCAGCAGCCCTAGACAGGTTAGCACTGAAGCTTTCTTT. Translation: CASSPRQVSTEAFF.

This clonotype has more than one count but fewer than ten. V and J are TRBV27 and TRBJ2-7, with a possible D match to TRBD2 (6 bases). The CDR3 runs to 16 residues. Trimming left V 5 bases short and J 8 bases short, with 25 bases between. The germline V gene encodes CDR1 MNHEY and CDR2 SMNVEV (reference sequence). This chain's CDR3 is CASSDPAGRGIPQQYF. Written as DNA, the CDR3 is TGTGCCAGCAGTGACCCAGCAGGGCGCGGGATACCGCAGCAGTACTTC.

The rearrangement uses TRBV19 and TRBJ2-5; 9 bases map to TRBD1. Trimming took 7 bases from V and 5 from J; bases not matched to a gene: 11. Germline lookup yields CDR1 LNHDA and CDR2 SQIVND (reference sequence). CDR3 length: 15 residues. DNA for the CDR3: TGTGCCAGTAAAGGGACAGGGCTCGGGGTGGAGACCCAGTACTTC. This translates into CASKGTGLGVETQYF.

Written as DNA, the CDR3 is TGTGCCAGCTCCCCCTCGGGGCCGTTCTCTGGGGCCAACGTCCTGACTTTC. Protein: CASSPSGPFSGANVLTF. V gene TRBV18 combines with J gene TRBJ2-6; D is tentatively TRBD1 or TRBD2 (5 bases each). CDR3 length: 17 amino acids. In germline, CDR1 is KGHSH, CDR2 LQKENI. V dropped 6 bases and J dropped 0 bases, with 15 bases sitting between them. The entire variable domain, with the rest obtained from reference TRBV18 and TRBJ2-6, is as follows: NAGVMQNPRHLVRRRGQEARLRCSPMKGHSHVYWYRQLPEEGLKFMVYLQKENIIDESGMPKERFSAEFPKEGPSILRIQQVVRGDSAAYFCASSPSGPFSGANVLTFGAGSRLTVL.

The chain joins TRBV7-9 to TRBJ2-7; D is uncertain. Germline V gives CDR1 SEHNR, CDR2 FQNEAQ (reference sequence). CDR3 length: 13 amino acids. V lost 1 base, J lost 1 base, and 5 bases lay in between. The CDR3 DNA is TGTGCCAGCAGCTTAGAAGTATCCTACGAGCAGTACTTC. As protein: CASSLEVSYEQYF.

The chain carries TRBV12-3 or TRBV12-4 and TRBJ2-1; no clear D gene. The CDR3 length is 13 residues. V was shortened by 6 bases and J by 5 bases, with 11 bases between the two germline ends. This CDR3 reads CASRLRIDNEQFF. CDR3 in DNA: TGTGCCAGCAGGTTAAGGATTGACAATGAGCAGTTCTTC.